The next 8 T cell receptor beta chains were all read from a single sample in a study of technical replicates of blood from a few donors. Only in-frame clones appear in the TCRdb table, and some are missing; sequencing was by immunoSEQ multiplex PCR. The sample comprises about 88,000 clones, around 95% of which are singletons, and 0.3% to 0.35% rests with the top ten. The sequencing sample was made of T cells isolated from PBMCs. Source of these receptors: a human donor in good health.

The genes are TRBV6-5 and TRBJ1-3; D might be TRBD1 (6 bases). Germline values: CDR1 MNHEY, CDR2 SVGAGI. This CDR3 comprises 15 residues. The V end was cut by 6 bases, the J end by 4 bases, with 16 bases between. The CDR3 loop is CASRQQGISGNTIYF. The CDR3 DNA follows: TGTGCCAGCAGGCAACAGGGAATCTCCGGAAACACCATATATTTT.

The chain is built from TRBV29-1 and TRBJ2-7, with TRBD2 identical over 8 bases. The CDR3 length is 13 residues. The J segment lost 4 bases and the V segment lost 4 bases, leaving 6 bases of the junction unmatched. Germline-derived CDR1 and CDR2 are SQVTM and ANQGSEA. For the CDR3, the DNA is TGCAGCGTTGGGGAGCGGGAGCAATACGAGCAGTACTTC. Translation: CSVGEREQYEQYF.

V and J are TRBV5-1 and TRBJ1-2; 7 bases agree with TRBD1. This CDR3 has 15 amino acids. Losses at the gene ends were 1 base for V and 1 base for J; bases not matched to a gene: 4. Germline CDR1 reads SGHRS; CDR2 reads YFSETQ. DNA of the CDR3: TGCGCCAGCAGCTTGCGGACAGGCTTTAACTATGGCTACACCTTC. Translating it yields CASSLRTGFNYGYTF.

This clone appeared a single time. The CDR3 protein is CSSPGGGSDTQYF. DNA of the CDR3: TGCAGCTCCCCTGGGGGAGGGTCAGATACGCAGTATTTT. The chain combines TRBV29-1 with TRBJ2-3, with 7 bases lining up with TRBD2. After removal of 8 bases from V and 4 bases from J, the junction contained 9 bases not matched to a gene. The V gene's germline CDR1 is SQVTM and CDR2 ANQGSEA. The length of the CDR3 is 13 residues.

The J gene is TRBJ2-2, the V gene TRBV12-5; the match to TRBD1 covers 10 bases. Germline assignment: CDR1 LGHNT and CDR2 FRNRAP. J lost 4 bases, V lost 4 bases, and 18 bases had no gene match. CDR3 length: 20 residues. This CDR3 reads CASGSTYDRGRVGGTGELFF. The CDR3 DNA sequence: TGTGCTAGTGGTTCGACTTATGACAGGGGGCGCGTAGGGGGCACCGGGGAGCTGTTTTTT.

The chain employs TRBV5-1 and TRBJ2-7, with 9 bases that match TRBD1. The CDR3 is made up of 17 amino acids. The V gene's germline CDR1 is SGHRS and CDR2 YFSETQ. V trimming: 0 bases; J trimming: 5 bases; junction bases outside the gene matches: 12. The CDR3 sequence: CASSLVVLGDRVHEQYF. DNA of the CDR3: TGCGCCAGCAGCTTGGTGGTTCTAGGGGACAGGGTCCACGAGCAGTACTTC.

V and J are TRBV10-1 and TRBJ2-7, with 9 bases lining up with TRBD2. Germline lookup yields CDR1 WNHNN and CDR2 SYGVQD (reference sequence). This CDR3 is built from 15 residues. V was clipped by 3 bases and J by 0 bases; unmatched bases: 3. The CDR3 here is CASSEKLAGSYEQYF. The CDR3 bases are TGCGCCAGCAGTGAAAAACTAGCGGGCTCCTACGAGCAGTACTTC.

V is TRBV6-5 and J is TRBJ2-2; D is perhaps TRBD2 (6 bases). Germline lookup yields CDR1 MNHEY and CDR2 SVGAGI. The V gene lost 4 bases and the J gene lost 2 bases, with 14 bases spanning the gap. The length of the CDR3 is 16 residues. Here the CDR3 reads CASSWGESANTGELFF. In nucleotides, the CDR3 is TGTGCCAGCAGTTGGGGGGAGAGTGCTAACACCGGGGAGCTGTTTTTT.